The clone carrying this T cell receptor beta chain has a count of ten or more. This specimen belongs to a study of early T cells in non-severe SARS-CoV-2 infection. CDR3 size: 16 residues. Per the germline V gene, CDR1 is SGHTA and CDR2 is FQGNSA. Trimming stripped 4 bases from V and 0 bases from J, with 12 bases between. The TCR library protocol was used to attach unique molecular identifiers. These identifiers were attached to individual cDNA molecules. TCRdb reprocessed the 5' RACE reads with MiXCR, giving one entry per CDR3 protein. The table lists approximately 69,000 distinct CDR3 sequences, about 9% of them singletons.

The sequencing sample was made of whole blood. The chain employs TRBV7-2 and TRBJ1-4, with D hard to call. This receptor was identified in an adult who was a healthcare worker with PCR-confirmed SARS-CoV-2 infection or an uninfected control (not recorded which). The CDR3 DNA is TGTGCCAGCAGCTCAAACAGAGTTGCAACTAATGAAAAACTGTTTTTT. This encodes CASSSNRVATNEKLFF.